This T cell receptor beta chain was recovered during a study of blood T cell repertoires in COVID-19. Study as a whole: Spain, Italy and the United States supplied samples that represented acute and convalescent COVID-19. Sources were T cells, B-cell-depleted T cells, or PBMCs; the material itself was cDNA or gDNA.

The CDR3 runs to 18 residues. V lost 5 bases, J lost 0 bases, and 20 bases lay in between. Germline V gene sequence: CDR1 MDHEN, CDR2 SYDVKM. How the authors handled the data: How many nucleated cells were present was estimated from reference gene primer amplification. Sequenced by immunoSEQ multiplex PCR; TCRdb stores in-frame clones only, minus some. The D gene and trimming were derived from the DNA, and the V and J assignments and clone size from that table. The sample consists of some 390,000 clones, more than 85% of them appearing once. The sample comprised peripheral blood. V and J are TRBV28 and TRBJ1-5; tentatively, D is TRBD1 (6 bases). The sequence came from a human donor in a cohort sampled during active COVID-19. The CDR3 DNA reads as TGTGCCAGCAGTCCCCGACCCTTGGGGGCCTATAGCAATCAGCCCCAGCATTTT. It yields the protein CASSPRPLGAYSNQPQHF.